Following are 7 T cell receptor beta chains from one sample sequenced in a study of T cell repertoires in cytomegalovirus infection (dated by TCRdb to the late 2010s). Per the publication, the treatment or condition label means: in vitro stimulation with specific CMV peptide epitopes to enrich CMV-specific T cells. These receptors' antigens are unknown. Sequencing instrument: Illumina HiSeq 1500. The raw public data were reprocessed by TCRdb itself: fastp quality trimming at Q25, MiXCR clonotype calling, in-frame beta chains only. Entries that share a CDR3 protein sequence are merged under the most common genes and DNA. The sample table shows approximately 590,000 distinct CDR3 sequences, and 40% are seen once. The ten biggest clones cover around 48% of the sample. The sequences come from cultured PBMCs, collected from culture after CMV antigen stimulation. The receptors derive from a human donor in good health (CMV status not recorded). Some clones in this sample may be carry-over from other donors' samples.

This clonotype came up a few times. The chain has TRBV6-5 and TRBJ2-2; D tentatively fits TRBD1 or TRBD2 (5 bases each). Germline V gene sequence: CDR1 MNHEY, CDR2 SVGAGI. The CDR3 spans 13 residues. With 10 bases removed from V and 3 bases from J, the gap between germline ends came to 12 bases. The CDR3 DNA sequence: TGTGCCACCCACCGGGACGACACCGGGGAGCTGTTTTTT. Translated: CATHRDDTGELFF.

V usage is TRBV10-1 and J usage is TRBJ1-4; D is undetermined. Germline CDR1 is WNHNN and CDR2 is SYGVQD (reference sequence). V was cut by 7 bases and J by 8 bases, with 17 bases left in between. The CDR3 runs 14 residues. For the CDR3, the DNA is TGCGCCAGCATCCTGTTTAGTAGGAACGAAAAACTGTTTTTT. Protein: CASILFSRNEKLFF.

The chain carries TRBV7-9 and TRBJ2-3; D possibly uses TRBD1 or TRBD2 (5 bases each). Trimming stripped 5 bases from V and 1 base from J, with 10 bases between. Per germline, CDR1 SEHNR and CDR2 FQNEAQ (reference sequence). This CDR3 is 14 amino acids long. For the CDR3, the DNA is TGTGCCAGCAGCGCACTAGGGGGCACAGATACGCAGTATTTT. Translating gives CASSALGGTDTQYF.

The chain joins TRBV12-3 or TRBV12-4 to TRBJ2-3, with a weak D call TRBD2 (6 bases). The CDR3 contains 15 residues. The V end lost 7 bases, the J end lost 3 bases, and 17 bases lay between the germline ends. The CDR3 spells CASTPQAGSTDTQYF. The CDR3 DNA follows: TGTGCCAGCACCCCCCAGGCGGGGAGTACAGATACGCAGTATTTT.

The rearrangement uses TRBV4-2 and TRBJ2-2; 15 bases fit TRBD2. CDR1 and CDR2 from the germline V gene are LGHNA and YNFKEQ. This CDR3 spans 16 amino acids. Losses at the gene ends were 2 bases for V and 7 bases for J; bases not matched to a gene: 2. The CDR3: CASSQQGLAGGGELFF. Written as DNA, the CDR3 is TGTGCCAGCAGCCAACAGGGACTAGCGGGAGGCGGGGAGCTGTTTTTT.

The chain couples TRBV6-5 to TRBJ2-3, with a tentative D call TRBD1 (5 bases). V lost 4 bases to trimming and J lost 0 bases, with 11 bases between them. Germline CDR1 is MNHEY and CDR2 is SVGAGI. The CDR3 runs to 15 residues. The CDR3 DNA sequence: TGTGCCAGCAGTTCCCAGACAGCCAGCACAGATACGCAGTATTTT. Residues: CASSSQTASTDTQYF.

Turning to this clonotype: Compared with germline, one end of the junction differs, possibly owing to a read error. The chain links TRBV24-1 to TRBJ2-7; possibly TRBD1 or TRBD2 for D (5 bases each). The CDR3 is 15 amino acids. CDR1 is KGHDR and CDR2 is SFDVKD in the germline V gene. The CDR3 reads CATSDSSRARDEQYF. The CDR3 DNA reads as TGCGCCACCAGTGATTCTAGCAGGGCTCGGGACGAGCAGTACTTC.